The 24 T cell receptor beta chains below come from one sample, sequenced in a study of blood T cell repertoires in COVID-19. The assay was immunoSEQ multiplex PCR, and TCRdb's table has in-frame clones only and misses some. The table lists 240,000 or so clones, about 86% of them singletons, with roughly a tenth in the top ten. The sequencing sample was made of peripheral blood. Source of these receptors: an elderly woman with acute or convalescent COVID-19.

This chain links TRBV4-2 with TRBJ1-5; 8 nucleotides match TRBD1. Germline-derived CDR1 and CDR2 are LGHNA and YNFKEQ. V shed 4 bases and J 5 bases; nucleotides not matched to a gene: 10. This CDR3 spans 16 amino acids. The CDR3 region is CASSLESGQGHQPQHF. DNA for the CDR3: TGTGCCAGCAGCCTCGAGAGCGGACAGGGACATCAGCCCCAGCATTTT.

The chain recombines TRBV30 with TRBJ1-2, with TRBD1 as a possible D gene (6 bases). The V and J ends lost 4 bases and 5 bases respectively, with 20 bases between them. The germline V gene has CDR1 GTSNPN and CDR2 SVGIG (reference sequence). This CDR3 is built from 15 residues. CDR3 in amino acids: CAWMGSGTMFYGYTF. For the CDR3, the DNA is TGTGCCTGGATGGGATCCGGGACAATGTTTTATGGCTACACCTTC. Drawing the rest from reference TRBV30 and TRBJ1-2, the complete variable domain is SQTIHQWPATLVQPVGSPLSLECTVEGTSNPNLYWYRQAAGRGLQLLFYSVGIGQISSEVPQNLSASRPQDRQFILSSKKLLLSDSGFYLCAWMGSGTMFYGYTFGSGTRLTVV.

The chain has TRBV28 and TRBJ2-7, with D uncertain. This CDR3 comprises 12 residues. Deletions cut 4 bases from V and 2 bases from J, with 6 bases between. Germline V CDR1 and CDR2: MDHEN, SYDVKM. The CDR3 DNA reads TGTGCCAGCAGTTCCCTTCCCTACGAGCAGTACTTC. It codes for CASSSLPYEQYF.

The sample holds a few counts of this clone. J is TRBJ2-3 and V is TRBV7-9; D possibly corresponds to TRBD1 (6 bases). The CDR3 has 15 residues. Looked up from germline, CDR1 is SEHNR and CDR2 is FQNEAQ (reference sequence). Deletions cut 1 base from V and 2 bases from J, with 10 bases between. The chain's CDR3 is CASSLGQVYTDTQYF. In DNA, the CDR3 is TGTGCCAGCAGCTTAGGACAGGTATACACAGATACGCAGTATTTT.

The gene calls are TRBV29-1 and TRBJ2-3, with 7 bases fitting TRBD1. CDR3 length: 12 amino acids. Losses at the gene ends were 6 bases for V and 4 bases for J; bases not matched to a gene: 4. Germline lookup yields CDR1 SQVTM and CDR2 ANQGSEA. The CDR3 here is CSVGQVPDTQYF. In nucleotides, the CDR3 is TGCAGCGTAGGACAGGTTCCAGATACGCAGTATTTT.

CDR3 amino acids: CASSIGQGAYEQYF. The CDR3 DNA reads as TGTGCCAGCAGTATCGGGCAGGGTGCCTACGAGCAGTACTTC. The gene calls are TRBV28 and TRBJ2-7; maybe TRBD1 (5 bases). With 5 bases removed from V and 2 bases from J, the gap between germline ends came to 13 bases. Germline V gene lookup returns CDR1 MDHEN and CDR2 SYDVKM. The CDR3 is made up of 14 amino acids.

The rearrangement joins TRBV6-5 to TRBJ1-5; no clear D. This CDR3 has 11 amino acids. CDR1 is MNHEY, CDR2 SVGAGI, per germline. Trimming stripped 6 bases from V and 4 bases from J, with 4 bases between. CDR3: CASSINQPQHF. CDR3 DNA: TGTGCCAGCAGCATTAATCAGCCCCAGCATTTT.

The rearrangement links TRBV24-1 to TRBJ1-5, with TRBD1 identical over 7 bases. The V gene end was trimmed by 9 bases and the J gene end by 4 bases; junction bases not matched to a gene: 5. Germline CDR1 is KGHDR and CDR2 is SFDVKD. CDR3 length: 13 amino acids. This CDR3 reads CATRQGDNQPQHF. Here the CDR3 DNA reads TGTGCCACCCGACAGGGAGATAATCAGCCCCAGCATTTT.

The chain is built from TRBV7-2 and TRBJ2-5; D gene unclear. This CDR3 region has 11 residues. Germline V gene data show CDR1 as SGHTA and CDR2 as FQGNSA. V lost 7 bases and J 4 bases, leaving 7 bases between the germline ends. CDR3 residues: CASTVSETQYF. DNA of the CDR3: TGTGCCAGCACCGTCTCAGAGACCCAGTACTTC.

This chain links TRBV2 with TRBJ1-4; D is undetermined. Germline V gene lookup returns CDR1 SNHLY and CDR2 FYNNEI. V was cut by 5 bases and J by 8 bases, with 15 bases left in between. This CDR3 region has 14 residues. The CDR3 is CASSRGAYAEKLFF. The DNA for the CDR3 is TGTGCCAGCAGTCGAGGTGCATATGCGGAAAAACTGTTTTTT.

The V call is TRBV9, the J call TRBJ1-5; D gene ambiguous. Trimming took 3 bases from V and 6 from J, leaving 13 bases between them. CDR1 and CDR2 from the germline V gene are SGDLS and YYNGEE. There are 14 residues in the CDR3. The CDR3 region has the DNA TGTGCCAGCAGCGCGAGCCATGGCGGTCAGCCCCAGCATTTT. Residues: CASSASHGGQPQHF.

This clone was seen more than once but under ten times. The chain has TRBV15 and TRBJ1-5; possibly TRBD1 for D (5 bases). Per germline, CDR1 LNHNV and CDR2 YYDKDF (reference sequence). The germline V and J ends were trimmed by 0 bases and 3 bases, with 9 bases remaining between them. The CDR3 is made up of 15 amino acids. CDR3 sequence reads: CATSRDGRDNQPQHF. The CDR3 coding sequence is TGTGCCACCAGCAGAGATGGCAGGGACAATCAGCCCCAGCATTTT. Complete variable domain (other parts from reference TRBV15 and TRBJ1-5): DAMVIQNPRYQVTQFGKPVTLSCSQTLNHNVMYWYQQKSSQAPKLLFHYYDKDFNNEADTPDNFQSRRPNTSFCFLDIRSPGLGDTAMYLCATSRDGRDNQPQHFGDGTRLSIL.

The chain joins TRBV5-6 to TRBJ2-7; D remains unclear. The length of the CDR3 is 12 residues. CDR1 is SGHDT, CDR2 YYEEEE, per germline. The V and J ends lost 4 bases and 0 bases respectively, with 5 bases between them. The CDR3: CASSLFSYEQYF. The CDR3 region has the DNA TGTGCCAGCAGCCTCTTCTCCTACGAGCAGTACTTC. Supplemented by reference TRBV5-6 and TRBJ2-7, the full variable domain reads DAGVTQSPTHLIKTRGQQVTLRCSPKSGHDTVSWYQQALGQGPQFIFQYYEEEERQRGNFPDRFSGHQFPNYSSELNVNALLLGDSALYLCASSLFSYEQYFGPGTRLTVT.

This clone appeared once. The chain uses TRBV18 and TRBJ1-4; 10 nucleotides line up with TRBD1. Trimming at V came to 6 bases and at J to 5 bases, leaving 0 bases not matched to a gene. Germline lookup yields CDR1 KGHSH and CDR2 LQKENI. The length of the CDR3 is 13 residues. The CDR3 DNA is TGTGCCAGCTCGGACAGGGGGAATGAAAAACTGTTTTTT. Its protein is CASSDRGNEKLFF.

The gene calls are TRBV6-6 and TRBJ2-3; 7 nucleotides match TRBD1. The CDR3 extends over 16 amino acids. V shed 0 bases and J 0 bases; nucleotides not matched to a gene: 3. Germline values: CDR1 MNHNY, CDR2 SVGAGI (reference sequence). As DNA, the CDR3 is TGTGCCAGCAGTTACTCGGGACAGCGTAGCACAGATACGCAGTATTTT. This codes for CASSYSGQRSTDTQYF.

The V gene is TRBV30, the J gene TRBJ1-1; D is unclear. Trimming stripped 3 bases from V and 3 bases from J, with 5 bases between. This CDR3 is built from 11 residues. Germline assignment: CDR1 GTSNPN and CDR2 SVGIG (reference sequence). CDR3 protein: CAWSADTEAFF. DNA for the CDR3: TGTGCCTGGAGCGCGGACACTGAAGCTTTCTTT.

V and J are TRBV5-1 and TRBJ1-4; possible D gene TRBD1, 6 bases. In germline, CDR1 is SGHRS, CDR2 YFSETQ. Trimming shortened V by 7 bases and J by 0 bases, and 16 bases separated the two germline ends. The CDR3 is 16 residues long. This chain's CDR3 is CASARGGIATNEKLFF. CDR3 sequence (DNA): TGCGCCAGCGCCCGAGGGGGAATTGCAACTAATGAAAAACTGTTTTTT.

This clone showed up just once. This sequence joins TRBV30 and TRBJ1-5, with TRBD1 matching over 7 bases. Germline CDR1 is GTSNPN and CDR2 is SVGIG (reference sequence). After removal of 3 bases from V and 4 bases from J, the junction contained 3 bases not matched to a gene. The CDR3 consists of 13 residues. The chain's CDR3 is CAWSEGQNQPQHF. The CDR3 region has the DNA TGTGCCTGGAGCGAGGGACAGAATCAGCCCCAGCATTTT. Full variable domain (rest looked up from reference TRBV30 and TRBJ1-5): SQTIHQWPATLVQPVGSPLSLECTVEGTSNPNLYWYRQAAGRGLQLLFYSVGIGQISSEVPQNLSASRPQDRQFILSSKKLLLSDSGFYLCAWSEGQNQPQHFGDGTRLSIL.

This chain uses TRBV7-8 with TRBJ1-2; 12 bases fit TRBD1. V was pared by 1 base and J by 8 bases, with 5 bases of the junction left unmatched. This CDR3 is 15 amino acids long. Looked up from germline, CDR1 is SGHVS and CDR2 is FQNEAQ. The CDR3 loop reads CASSLEGQGAAGYTF. The CDR3 nucleotides read TGTGCCAGCAGCTTAGAGGGACAGGGGGCAGCGGGCTACACCTTC.

This clone turned up a few times. The rearrangement uses TRBV5-1 and TRBJ2-2, with D possibly matching TRBD1 (8 bases). Germline V gives CDR1 SGHRS, CDR2 YFSETQ. The CDR3 is 17 amino acids. Trimming pared 2 bases from V and 6 bases from J, leaving 20 bases between. The chain's CDR3 is CASSLPRTGGGAGELFF. The DNA for the CDR3 is TGCGCCAGCAGCTTACCTCGCACAGGGGGGGGAGCCGGGGAGCTGTTTTTT.

This rearrangement joins TRBV5-1 to TRBJ2-3, with D possibly being TRBD2 (6 bases). Trimming shortened V by 3 bases and J by 5 bases, and 10 bases separated the two germline ends. The length of the CDR3 is 13 residues. Germline-derived CDR1 and CDR2 are SGHRS and YFSETQ. The CDR3 coding sequence is TGCGCCAGCAGCTACCCCGGGGGAGATACGCAGTATTTT. It is translated as CASSYPGGDTQYF.

This clone has a single count. V is TRBV10-3 and J is TRBJ1-3, with 10 bases identical to TRBD1. V shed 11 bases and J 2 bases; nucleotides not matched to a gene: 6. The CDR3 spans 14 residues. Germline V gene lookup returns CDR1 ENHRY and CDR2 SYGVKD. The DNA for the CDR3 is TGTGCCTCGGGACAGGGGAAGGCTGGAAACACCATATATTTT. It specifies CASGQGKAGNTIYF.

Comment on this clone: Additional DNA sequences in this sample encode the identical CDR3. This chain joins TRBV14 and TRBJ2-5, with 9 bases that match TRBD1. The CDR3 spans 15 residues. From germline, CDR1 is SGHDN and CDR2 FVKESK. Losses at the gene ends were 4 bases for V and 4 bases for J; bases not matched to a gene: 7. This CDR3 is CASSRTGTGRETQYF. The CDR3, as DNA: TGTGCCAGCAGCCGGACCGGGACAGGGAGAGAGACCCAGTACTTC.

This clone was recorded once. This sequence joins TRBV19 and TRBJ1-1; D is unclear. Trimming pared 1 base from V and 7 bases from J, leaving 13 bases between. The CDR3 spans 14 residues. Looked up from germline, CDR1 is LNHDA and CDR2 is SQIVND (reference sequence). The CDR3 region has the DNA TGTGCCAGTAGTATAGGTCTCTCCAGAAGTGAAGCTTTCTTT. It codes for CASSIGLSRSEAFF.